This TCR beta chain was found in a study of T cells in Graves' hyperthyroidism and ophthalmopathy. Study results and caveats: From stable hyperthyroidism, ophthalmopathy was set apart by a 13 V-J model. Blood samples included most of the expanded thyroid clonotypes exceeding 0.001.

Patients aged 18 to 65 had newly diagnosed hyperthyroidism of under 2 months' duration. This clonotype appeared many times. The antigen remains unidentified. TCR beta CDR3 region amplification was performed from RNA transcripts. HTBI primers drove first-round RT-PCR of the TCR CDR3. MiXCR, applied by TCRdb to the multiplex PCR reads, yields one record per CDR3 protein. The sample includes around 700,000 distinct CDR3 sequences, roughly 20% of them seen just once. The V gene lost 4 bases and the J gene lost 3 bases, with 13 bases spanning the gap. The CDR3 totals 14 residues. The V gene's germline CDR1 is GTSNPN and CDR2 SVGIG (reference sequence).

V and J are TRBV30 and TRBJ2-1; no firm D call. Sequenced: blood. This sequence originates from a woman aged 45-65 years with Graves' hyperthyroidism that later progressed to Graves' ophthalmopathy. CDR3 region: CAWKPPKLYNEQFF. The CDR3 DNA follows: TGTGCCTGGAAGCCACCGAAACTCTACAATGAGCAGTTCTTC.